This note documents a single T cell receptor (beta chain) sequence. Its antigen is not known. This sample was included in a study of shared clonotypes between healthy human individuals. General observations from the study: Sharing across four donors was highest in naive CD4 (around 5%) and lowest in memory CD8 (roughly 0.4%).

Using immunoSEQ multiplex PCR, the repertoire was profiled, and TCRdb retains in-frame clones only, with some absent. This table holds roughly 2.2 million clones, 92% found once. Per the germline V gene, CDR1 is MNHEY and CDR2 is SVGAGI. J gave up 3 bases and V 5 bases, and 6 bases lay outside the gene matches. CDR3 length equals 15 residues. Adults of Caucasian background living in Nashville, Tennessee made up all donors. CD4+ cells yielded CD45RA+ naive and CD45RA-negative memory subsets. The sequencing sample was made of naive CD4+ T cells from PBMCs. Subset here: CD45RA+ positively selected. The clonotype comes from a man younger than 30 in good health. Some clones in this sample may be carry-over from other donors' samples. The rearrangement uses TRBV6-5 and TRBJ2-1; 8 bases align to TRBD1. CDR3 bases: TGTGCCAGCAGTCAGGACAGGGTGGGCTACAATGAGCAGTTCTTC. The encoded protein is CASSQDRVGYNEQFF.